Listed here are 21 T cell receptor beta chains from one sample, sequenced in a study of cytomegalovirus exposure and HLA in healthy donors. Researchers ran the PCR with 60 Vbeta and 13 Jbeta primers. This table comes from immunoSEQ multiplex PCR, and its TCRdb copy is limited to in-frame clones, with some not included. The sample carries about 140,000 clones, roughly 80% recorded once. Sequenced material: PBMCs. These receptors all come from a woman aged 45-65 years in good health and CMV-seronegative.

The V gene is TRBV7-6, the J gene TRBJ2-5; 10 bases align to TRBD1. The CDR3 is 14 amino acids. Germline V gene data show CDR1 as SGHVS and CDR2 as FNYEAQ. The trim removed 8 bases at V and 5 bases at J, leaving 8 bases unmatched. The CDR3 DNA reads TGTGCCAGCGCCCTGACAGGGGGCTTTGAGACCCAGTACTTC. Protein product: CASALTGGFETQYF.

There are a few counts of this clone. At the DNA level, this CDR3 is encoded by other sequences in the same sample as well. The V and J genes are TRBV10-3 and TRBJ2-1; 9 bases are a match to TRBD1. The CDR3 is 14 amino acids. Germline V gene lookup returns CDR1 ENHRY and CDR2 SYGVKD. J was trimmed by 6 bases and V by 2 bases; bases with no gene match: 2. The CDR3 protein is CAISEPDRGNEQFF. CDR3 sequence (DNA): TGTGCCATCAGTGAGCCGGACAGGGGCAATGAGCAGTTCTTC.

This clone was detected only once. The chain has TRBV13 and TRBJ1-2; possible D gene TRBD1, 5 bases. There are 16 residues in the CDR3. The V end lost 5 bases, the J end lost 6 bases, and 22 bases lay between the germline ends. Germline V CDR1 and CDR2: PRHDT, FYEKMQ (reference sequence). CDR3: CASSPTGDYSLHGYTF. The CDR3 nucleotides are TGTGCCAGCAGCCCCACAGGCGATTACTCTCTACATGGCTACACCTTC.

The chain employs TRBV9 and TRBJ1-5; 7 nucleotides match TRBD1. Germline trimming cut 0 bases from V and 4 bases from J; bases unmatched to any gene: 1. CDR3 length: 14 amino acids. CDR1 is SGDLS, CDR2 YYNGEE, per germline. In nucleotides, the CDR3 is TGTGCCAGCAGCGTAGCAGGGGGTAATCAGCCCCAGCATTTT. Translating gives CASSVAGGNQPQHF.

The gene calls are TRBV5-1 and TRBJ2-2; D may be TRBD1 (5 bases). V was clipped by 2 bases and J by 3 bases, with 14 bases between them. The V gene's germline CDR1 is SGHRS and CDR2 YFSETQ. CDR3 length: 16 residues. As DNA, the CDR3 is TGCGCCAGCAGCTTATGGGGCACCGGTGACACCGGGGAGCTGTTTTTT. Encoded protein: CASSLWGTGDTGELFF.

The chain is built from TRBV19 and TRBJ1-5; perhaps TRBD1 as D (6 bases). V was cut by 3 bases and J by 11 bases, with 20 bases left in between. Germline V gene sequence: CDR1 LNHDA, CDR2 SQIVND (reference sequence). This CDR3 has 15 amino acids. CDR3 DNA sequence: TGTGCCAGTAGTATGTCGACAGGCGGGGGGGAAACCCAGCATTTT. It is translated as CASSMSTGGGETQHF.

The V gene is TRBV7-9, the J gene TRBJ2-3; tentatively, D is TRBD1 (5 bases). The length of the CDR3 is 14 residues. Germline CDR1 and CDR2: SEHNR and FQNEAQ (reference sequence). V shed 1 base and J shed 1 base, with 6 bases lying between them. The CDR3 is CASSLVQGTDTQYF. The CDR3 coding sequence is TGTGCCAGCAGCTTAGTACAGGGCACAGATACGCAGTATTTT. Drawing the rest from reference TRBV7-9 and TRBJ2-3, the complete variable domain is DTGVSQNPRHKITKRGQNVTFRCDPISEHNRLYWYRQTLGQGPEFLTYFQNEAQLEKSRLLSDRFSAERPKGSFSTLEIQRTEQGDSAMYLCASSLVQGTDTQYFGPGTRLTVL.

This chain joins TRBV27 and TRBJ2-7; 8 bases map to TRBD1. The germline CDR1 and CDR2 sequences are MNHEY and SMNVEV (reference sequence). The J segment lost 4 bases and the V segment lost 3 bases, leaving 5 bases of the junction unmatched. This CDR3 has 14 residues. The CDR3 nucleotides read TGTGCCAGCAGTTTTACCGGGACAGGTTACGAGCAGTACTTC. It is translated as CASSFTGTGYEQYF.

The chain couples TRBV28 to TRBJ1-2; tentatively, D is TRBD1 (5 bases). The germline V gene encodes CDR1 MDHEN and CDR2 SYDVKM. V shed 4 bases and J shed 3 bases, with 9 bases lying between them. This CDR3 spans 13 amino acids. Here the CDR3 DNA reads TGTGCCAGCAGTTCGACAGTCTACTATGGCTACACCTTC. It is translated as CASSSTVYYGYTF.

Points on this clone: This sample includes further DNA sequences coding for the same CDR3. The gene calls are TRBV15 and TRBJ2-4, with D possibly matching TRBD2 (5 bases). The CDR3 covers 16 residues. Trimming pared 0 bases from V and 0 bases from J, leaving 9 bases between. Germline V CDR1 and CDR2: LNHNV, YYDKDF (reference sequence). This CDR3 is CATSRDTGLAKNIQYF. Here the CDR3 DNA reads TGTGCCACCAGCAGAGATACGGGATTAGCCAAAAACATTCAGTACTTC.

This clone was found a few times. The CDR3 DNA follows: TGCGCCAGCAGCCAAGATAGGGGGAATTCACCCCTCCACTTT. Its translation is CASSQDRGNSPLHF. This chain uses TRBV4-1 with TRBJ1-6; a weak D match, TRBD1 (6 bases). This CDR3 is built from 14 residues. Germline CDR1 is MGHRA and CDR2 is YSYEKL. V dropped 0 bases and J dropped 7 bases, with 7 bases sitting between them.

The rearrangement joins TRBV30 to TRBJ2-4; D perhaps matches TRBD1 (5 bases). Trimming left V 1 base short and J 5 bases short, with 9 bases between. Germline V CDR1 and CDR2: GTSNPN, SVGIG (reference sequence). This CDR3 spans 13 amino acids. The CDR3 loop reads CAWSGTGQNIQYF. The DNA of the CDR3 is TGTGCCTGGAGTGGTACAGGACAAAACATTCAGTACTTC. Full variable domain (rest looked up from reference TRBV30 and TRBJ2-4): SQTIHQWPATLVQPVGSPLSLECTVEGTSNPNLYWYRQAAGRGLQLLFYSVGIGQISSEVPQNLSASRPQDRQFILSSKKLLLSDSGFYLCAWSGTGQNIQYFGAGTRLSVL.

This sequence joins TRBV19 and TRBJ2-7; D ambiguous. The germline V and J ends were trimmed by 4 bases and 2 bases, with 9 bases remaining between them. The CDR3 is 13 residues long. Germline V gene data show CDR1 as LNHDA and CDR2 as SQIVND (reference sequence). The CDR3 spells CASSTPPTYEQYF. The DNA of the CDR3 is TGTGCCAGTAGTACCCCCCCAACCTACGAGCAGTACTTC.

The gene calls are TRBV20-1 and TRBJ2-1; D uncertain. The CDR3 is 10 residues long. V gave up 5 bases and J gave up 12 bases, with 11 bases separating them. Germline CDR1 is DFQATT and CDR2 is SNEGSKA (reference sequence). CDR3 sequence: CSALDLTQFF. CDR3 DNA sequence: TGCAGTGCTCTAGATCTCACGCAGTTCTTC.

The chain employs TRBV11-2 and TRBJ1-3; 9 nucleotides match TRBD1. Germline lookup yields CDR1 SGHAT and CDR2 FQNNGV. This CDR3 comprises 14 residues. J gave up 7 bases and V 3 bases, and 4 bases lay outside the gene matches. This chain's CDR3 is CASSFGQGRNTIYF. The CDR3 coding sequence is TGTGCCAGCAGCTTCGGACAGGGGAGGAACACCATATATTTT.

The chain joins TRBV28 to TRBJ1-1, with 9 nucleotides matching TRBD1. The CDR3 is 19 residues long. The junction had 22 bases not matched to a gene; V was cut back by 7 bases and J by 4 bases. Germline loops: CDR1 MDHEN, CDR2 SYDVKM. This CDR3 is CASTKFGTGWQGMGTEAFF. The CDR3 DNA reads as TGTGCCAGCACCAAGTTTGGGACAGGGTGGCAAGGAATGGGCACTGAAGCTTTCTTT.

DNA for the CDR3: TGTGCCAGCAGCCAAGAATTACGACTAGCGGGGGGCACAGATACGCAGTATTTT. It is translated as CASSQELRLAGGTDTQYF. The chain joins TRBV4-2 to TRBJ2-3, with 12 bases lining up with TRBD2. Germline values: CDR1 LGHNA, CDR2 YNFKEQ. V dropped 0 bases and J dropped 1; count of bases not matched to a gene: 5. This CDR3 spans 18 amino acids.

The chain recombines TRBV4-2 with TRBJ1-2; 10 positions match TRBD1. Trimming at V came to 4 bases and at J to 5 bases, leaving 7 bases not matched to a gene. This CDR3 has 15 residues. Germline V lookup: CDR1 LGHNA, CDR2 YNFKEQ. CDR3 loop: CASSLQTGGQYGYTF. The CDR3 region has the DNA TGTGCCAGCAGCCTACAGACAGGGGGCCAATATGGCTACACCTTC.

The chain carries TRBV13 and TRBJ2-7, with TRBD1 matching 8 bases. The germline V gene encodes CDR1 PRHDT and CDR2 FYEKMQ (reference sequence). With V trimmed by 0 bases and J by 3 bases, 4 bases remained unmatched. The CDR3 loop spans 15 amino acids. CDR3 loop: CASSLGSGQGYEQYF. The CDR3 DNA follows: TGTGCCAGCAGCTTAGGATCAGGACAGGGCTACGAGCAGTACTTC.

The chain links TRBV5-3 to TRBJ2-3; 12 bases are shared with TRBD2. TRBV5-3 is known as an ORF, though its function is uncertain. The junction had 19 bases not matched to a gene; V was cut back by 9 bases and J by 8 bases. This CDR3 comprises 17 residues. This CDR3 is CATPAASGGAGVVTQYF. CDR3 nucleotides: TGTGCCACCCCAGCGGCTAGCGGGGGGGCCGGCGTGGTTACGCAGTATTTT.

The chain employs TRBV5-4 and TRBJ2-2; 7 bases map to TRBD2. After removal of 8 bases from V and 5 bases from J, the junction contained 9 bases not matched to a gene. Germline loops: CDR1 SGHNT, CDR2 YYREEE (reference sequence). CDR3 size: 14 residues. The DNA for the CDR3 is TGTGCCAGTAATTGGGAGGGGCCGACCGGGGAGCTGTTTTTT. Translated: CASNWEGPTGELFF. Filled out from reference TRBV5-4 and TRBJ2-2, the complete variable domain reads ETGVTQSPTHLIKTRGQQVTLRCSSQSGHNTVSWYQQALGQGPQFIFQYYREEENGRGNFPPRFSGLQFPNYSSELNVNALELDDSALYLCASNWEGPTGELFFGEGSRLTVL.